This TCR beta chain was sequenced in a study of CD8 T cells in ankylosing spondylitis. One entry per CDR3 protein results from TCRdb running MiXCR on the 5' RACE reads. In the table there are approximately 35,000 distinct CDR3 sequences, 14% of which are singletons. This clonotype came up many times. Between the trimmed V and J ends, which lost 4 bases and 2 bases, there was a span of 9 bases. Per the germline V gene, CDR1 is MRHNA and CDR2 is SNTAGT. This CDR3 comprises 14 residues. The chain carries TRBV6-4 and TRBJ1-5; maybe TRBD1 (5 bases). The sequenced material came from blood. The receptor comes from a male donor with ankylosing spondylitis or in good health (not recorded which). This CDR3 reads CASSAQQGNQPQHF. As DNA, the CDR3 is TGTGCCAGCAGTGCACAACAGGGCAATCAGCCCCAGCATTTT.